Below are 16 T cell receptor beta chains sequenced from a single sample in a study of brain metastases from non-small cell lung cancer. Measured with immunoSEQ multiplex PCR; TCRdb has only the in-frame clones, and not every one. The table records roughly 8,300 clones, 70% to 90% of them present only once. Material for sequencing was primary lung tumor tissue. These TCRs come from a donor at least 40 years old with non-small cell lung cancer.

The V gene is TRBV15, the J gene TRBJ2-6; perhaps TRBD2 as D (6 bases). The CDR3 covers 14 residues. V lost 1 base and J lost 5, with 6 bases in between. CDR1 LNHNV and CDR2 YYDKDF come from the germline V gene (reference sequence). CDR3 sequence (DNA): TGTGCCACCAGCAGAGGGACTAGGGCCAACGTCCTGACTTTC. Its translation is CATSRGTRANVLTF.

A single count supports this clone. The chain has TRBV6-5 and TRBJ1-2, with a tentative D call TRBD1 (5 bases). This CDR3 region has 13 residues. CDR1 and CDR2 from the germline V gene are MNHEY and SVGAGI. V was cut by 8 bases and J by 7 bases, with 17 bases left in between. CDR3 amino acids: CASSGTEMFGYTF. In DNA, the CDR3 is TGTGCCAGCTCCGGGACTGAGATGTTTGGCTACACCTTC.

Of note for this clone: Other DNA variants within this sample encode the same CDR3. This rearrangement joins TRBV14 to TRBJ1-3, with a weak D call TRBD1 (5 bases). Trimming cost V 5 bases and J 2 bases, with 16 bases left between them. The CDR3 sequence is 16 residues long. Looked up from germline, CDR1 is SGHDN and CDR2 is FVKESK. CDR3 DNA: TGTGCCAGCAGCAAGGGGAGGGGAAGGCCTGGAAACACCATATATTTT. Translation: CASSKGRGRPGNTIYF.

The gene calls are TRBV7-3 and TRBJ1-1, with D hard to call. CDR1 SGHTA and CDR2 FQGTGA come from the germline V gene. This CDR3 spans 14 amino acids. V lost 2 bases and J lost 4, with 11 bases in between. CDR3 loop: CASSLYGGSTEAFF. The CDR3 DNA is TGTGCCAGCAGCTTATATGGTGGGAGCACTGAAGCTTTCTTT.

V usage is TRBV12-3 or TRBV12-4 and J usage is TRBJ1-5; 7 nucleotides align to TRBD1. J was trimmed by 5 bases and V by 6 bases; bases with no gene match: 4. The CDR3 spans 13 residues. DNA of the CDR3: TGTGCCAGCAGCCTAACAGGGGATCAGCCCCAGCATTTT. Encoded protein: CASSLTGDQPQHF.

The chain has TRBV3-1 (or the pseudogene TRBV3-2) and TRBJ2-7; either TRBD1 or TRBD2 may supply D (5 bases each). Trimming removed 6 bases at V and 4 bases at J, with 13 bases between. Germline CDR1 reads LGHDT; CDR2 reads YNNKEL (reference sequence). The CDR3 sequence is 13 residues long. CDR3 region: CASRSGPSYEQYF. Written as DNA, the CDR3 is TGTGCCAGCAGATCGGGACCATCATACGAGCAGTACTTC.

By its share, this clone is large. In the same sample, other DNA sequences code for this CDR3. The rearrangement uses TRBV29-1 and TRBJ1-1, with D uncertain. Germline V lookup: CDR1 SQVTM, CDR2 ANQGSEA. The CDR3 runs to 12 residues. Trimming cost V 4 bases and J 4 bases, with 10 bases left between them. CDR3 region: CSVASGTTEAFF. The CDR3, as DNA: TGCAGCGTTGCCTCGGGCACCACTGAAGCTTTCTTT.

Here the CDR3 reads CASSYSGGSNIQYF. Written as DNA, the CDR3 is TGTGCCAGCAGTTACTCAGGGGGATCAAACATTCAGTACTTC. The chain carries TRBV6-5 and TRBJ2-4; weak D call: TRBD1 (6 bases). CDR1 and CDR2 (germline): MNHEY, SVGAGI. This CDR3 is built from 14 residues. Trimming pared 0 bases from V and 6 bases from J, leaving 9 bases between.

This clone was observed once. The rearrangement joins TRBV18 to TRBJ1-2; 7 bases align to TRBD1. This CDR3 comprises 13 residues. CDR1 KGHSH and CDR2 LQKENI come from the germline V gene. V was clipped by 6 bases and J by 8 bases; unmatched bases: 9. For the CDR3, the DNA is TGTGCCAGCTCCCAACAGGGGATCGACGGCTACACCTTC. This gives the protein CASSQQGIDGYTF.

This chain joins TRBV4-1 and TRBJ1-2, with D possibly being TRBD1 (6 bases). This CDR3 has 14 amino acids. V gave up 6 bases and J gave up 0 bases, with 11 bases separating them. CDR1 and CDR2 (germline): MGHRA, YSYEKL. In nucleotides, the CDR3 is TGCGCCAGCAGACCTGGACAGACTAACTATGGCTACACCTTC. It encodes CASRPGQTNYGYTF.

This clone was seen a single time. The chain is built from TRBV5-6 and TRBJ1-1; D call uncertain. Germline V gene data show CDR1 as SGHDT and CDR2 as YYEEEE. The CDR3 runs 12 residues. V was shortened by 1 base and J by 5 bases, with 6 bases between the two germline ends. CDR3 sequence: CASSLRGTEAFF. Here the CDR3 DNA reads TGTGCCAGCAGCTTGAGAGGGACTGAAGCTTTCTTT.

The CDR3 DNA reads TGCAGCGTCCCTCGTGCCCGGTCTGGGCAGTTCTTC. It is translated as CSVPRARSGQFF. The rearrangement links TRBV29-1 to TRBJ2-1; D call uncertain. V gave up 6 bases and J gave up 12 bases, with 18 bases separating them. CDR3 length: 12 amino acids. Germline values: CDR1 SQVTM, CDR2 ANQGSEA.

DNA of the CDR3: TGTGCCAGCAGTGGACAGGTCCAACTGAACACTGAAGCTTTCTTT. The encoded protein is CASSGQVQLNTEAFF. The chain employs TRBV25-1 and TRBJ1-1, with D tentatively TRBD1 (6 bases). The CDR3 is 15 amino acids. The germline CDR1 and CDR2 sequences are MGHDK and SYGVNS. V lost 4 bases and J 0 bases, leaving 12 bases between the germline ends.

In the case of this clone: The junction differs from germline at one of its ends, possibly a read error. This chain joins TRBV15 and TRBJ1-1; the D is unclear. The CDR3 is 14 amino acids. The germline gives CDR1 LNHNV, CDR2 YYDKDF (reference sequence). The CDR3 protein is CATSRVISNTEAFF. The CDR3 DNA sequence: TGTGCCACTAGCAGAGTCATCTCGAACACTGAAGCTTTCTTT.

This clone was counted a single time. V and J are TRBV9 and TRBJ2-5, with TRBD1 matching over 11 bases. Germline trimming cut 3 bases from V and 4 bases from J; bases unmatched to any gene: 5. Looked up from germline, CDR1 is SGDLS and CDR2 is YYNGEE. The CDR3 contains 15 residues. CDR3 bases: TGTGCCAGCAGCGCGGGACAGGGGGATGTAGAGACCCAGTACTTC. This encodes CASSAGQGDVETQYF.

This clone showed up just a few times. The chain is built from TRBV7-2 and TRBJ1-5; 8 nucleotides match TRBD1. The V gene end was trimmed by 3 bases and the J gene end by 7 bases; junction bases not matched to a gene: 14. The CDR3 sequence is 17 residues long. Germline V gives CDR1 SGHTA, CDR2 FQGNSA. CDR3: CASSLGAGGAGWQPQHF. CDR3 nucleotide sequence: TGTGCCAGCAGCTTGGGGGCAGGGGGCGCGGGGTGGCAGCCCCAGCATTTT.